The 21 T cell receptor beta chains reported below all come from one sample, sequenced in a study of blood T cells in healthy people across ages. A sample-barcoded 5' primer and a J-beta primer mix were used in a second PCR of about 7 to 12 cycles. TCRdb re-called the 5' RACE reads through MiXCR, storing one row per CDR3 protein. Of over a million distinct CDR3 sequences in the sample, 45% to 70% are singletons; the top ten hold 6.5% to 8%. The sequenced sample consisted of blood. These receptors came from a man aged 18 to 30 in good health.

For this clonotype: A much larger clone lies a single base off, so this may be a read error. The rearrangement joins TRBV28 to TRBJ2-7; weak D call: TRBD1 (5 bases). The V and J ends lost 3 bases and 5 bases respectively, with 17 bases between them. The germline gives CDR1 MDHEN, CDR2 SYDVKM. The CDR3 covers 15 residues. CDR3 DNA: TGTGCCAGCAGTTTTTTCAGGGTGGCCCCCGACGAGCAGTACTTC. Translating gives CASSFFRVAPDEQYF.

The chain uses TRBV7-8 and TRBJ2-5; 12 nucleotides agree with TRBD2. The ends lost 5 bases at V and 5 bases at J; junction bases unmatched: 15. The germline V gene encodes CDR1 SGHVS and CDR2 FQNEAQ. This CDR3 comprises 18 residues. CDR3 coding DNA: TGTGCCAGCAGCCCAAACCCGACTAGCGGGAGACGATGGGAGACCCAGTACTTC. Translation: CASSPNPTSGRRWETQYF.

This clonotype has only a few counts. The rearrangement links TRBV27 to TRBJ2-1; D gene ambiguous. Trimming took 6 bases from V and 10 from J, leaving 10 bases between them. The CDR3 contains 11 residues. The germline V gene encodes CDR1 MNHEY and CDR2 SMNVEV (reference sequence). Here the CDR3 DNA reads TGTGCCAGCAGCGTTCCGCGGGAGCAGTTCTTC. Translation: CASSVPREQFF.

The chain carries TRBV5-1 and TRBJ1-6; 7 positions match TRBD1. The CDR3 runs 14 residues. Losses at the gene ends were 4 bases for V and 5 bases for J; bases not matched to a gene: 3. Germline values: CDR1 SGHRS, CDR2 YFSETQ. CDR3 DNA sequence: TGCGCCAGCAGCGGAGGACAGGATAATTCACCCCTCCACTTT. Encoded protein: CASSGGQDNSPLHF.

The chain recombines TRBV27 with TRBJ2-1; D unresolved. Trimming took 4 bases from V and 2 from J, leaving 12 bases between them. The CDR3 loop spans 15 amino acids. CDR1 and CDR2 (germline): MNHEY, SMNVEV (reference sequence). This chain's CDR3 is CASSYSGSTYNEQFF. DNA of the CDR3: TGTGCCAGCAGTTACTCCGGGTCTACCTACAATGAGCAGTTCTTC.

V is TRBV4-1 and J is TRBJ2-2; no reliable D call. From germline, CDR1 is MGHRA and CDR2 YSYEKL. The CDR3 consists of 18 residues. V was shortened by 3 bases and J by 7 bases, with 24 bases between the two germline ends. The CDR3 DNA reads as TGCGCCAGCAGCCACCATCGGGTTGGATCGCGTTATGACGGGGAGCTGTTTTTT. This sequence encodes CASSHHRVGSRYDGELFF.

The chain uses TRBV7-9 and TRBJ2-1, with TRBD2 as a possible D gene (5 bases). V lost 5 bases, J lost 5 bases, and 13 bases lay in between. This CDR3 has 14 amino acids. Germline CDR1 is SEHNR and CDR2 is FQNEAQ (reference sequence). CDR3 amino acids: CASSRGGPNNEQFF. CDR3 in DNA: TGTGCCAGCAGCCGCGGCGGGCCAAACAATGAGCAGTTCTTC.

The chain employs TRBV6-1 and TRBJ2-7; D is possibly TRBD1 (6 bases). This CDR3 region has 14 residues. Trimming pared 6 bases from V and 3 bases from J, leaving 15 bases between. Germline CDR1 is MNHNS and CDR2 is SASEGT. As DNA, the CDR3 is TGTGCCAGCAGCACCAACAGGGACCTCTACGAGCAGTACTTC. Translated, it gives CASSTNRDLYEQYF.

The rearrangement links TRBV6-6 to TRBJ1-1, with 10 nucleotides matching TRBD1. The junction had 9 bases not matched to a gene; V was cut back by 3 bases and J by 5 bases. Germline lookup yields CDR1 MNHNY and CDR2 SVGAGI (reference sequence). This CDR3 is 16 amino acids long. The DNA of the CDR3 is TGTGCCAGCAGTTATCCGACAGGGGGCGCGGATACTGAAGCTTTCTTT. Protein product: CASSYPTGGADTEAFF.

CDR3 amino acids: CASSWGQSRETQYF. CDR3 DNA sequence: TGTGCCAGCAGTTGGGGACAGTCCAGGGAGACCCAGTACTTC. The J gene is TRBJ2-5, the V gene TRBV6-2 or TRBV6-3; 7 bases match TRBD1. Germline CDR1 is MNHEY and CDR2 is SVGEGT. The CDR3 sequence is 14 residues long. With 4 bases clipped from V and 5 bases from J, the junction kept 7 bases outside the gene matches.

The table lists this clonotype with a few counts. This chain connects TRBV7-9 to TRBJ2-3, with unresolved D. CDR1 is SEHNR, CDR2 FQNEAQ, per germline (reference sequence). Trimming pared 5 bases from V and 0 bases from J, leaving 6 bases between. This CDR3 comprises 13 residues. CDR3 bases: TGTGCCAGCAGCGTGTGGAGCACAGATACGCAGTATTTT. Protein product: CASSVWSTDTQYF.

The chain couples TRBV12-3 or TRBV12-4 to TRBJ1-5; the D is unclear. The V end was cut by 6 bases, the J end by 0 bases, with 12 bases between. The CDR3 runs to 15 residues. In nucleotides, the CDR3 is TGTGCCAGCAGCTCGGAGTCCTATAGCAATCAGCCCCAGCATTTT. Its translation is CASSSESYSNQPQHF.

This clonotype was counted many times. The gene calls are TRBV29-1 and TRBJ2-5, with D perhaps matching TRBD1 (6 bases). The germline gives CDR1 SQVTM, CDR2 ANQGSEA. The CDR3 runs to 12 residues. V was shortened by 6 bases and J by 1 base, with 9 bases between the two germline ends. The CDR3 loop reads CSVAQGQETQYF. CDR3 sequence (DNA): TGCAGCGTCGCACAGGGCCAAGAGACCCAGTACTTC. Based on the CDR3 plus reference TRBV29-1 and TRBJ2-5, the full variable domain is SAVISQKPSRDICQRGTSLTIQCQVDSQVTMMFWYRQQPGQSLTLIATANQGSEATYESGFVIDKFPISRPNLTFSTLTVSNMSPEDSSIYLCSVAQGQETQYFGPGTRLLVL.

V and J are TRBV6-5 and TRBJ2-6, with 12 bases identical to TRBD2. V was pared by 1 base and J by 0 bases, with 13 bases of the junction left unmatched. The CDR3 runs to 22 residues. The V gene's germline CDR1 is MNHEY and CDR2 SVGAGI. Here the CDR3 reads CASSYYGWTSGDPSSGANVLTF. CDR3 coding DNA: TGTGCCAGCAGTTACTACGGGTGGACTAGCGGGGACCCAAGCTCTGGGGCCAACGTCCTGACTTTC.

This clonotype showed up just a few times. This chain joins TRBV25-1 and TRBJ1-4, with 7 bases lining up with TRBD1. Germline assignment: CDR1 MGHDK and CDR2 SYGVNS. CDR3 length: 18 residues. J gave up 4 bases and V 3 bases, and 14 bases lay outside the gene matches. The CDR3 is CASSDGGTSGQINEKLFF. The CDR3 DNA is TGTGCCAGCAGTGATGGGGGCACCTCGGGACAGATTAATGAAAAACTGTTTTTT.

This clonotype was counted a few times. CDR3 nucleotides: TGTGCCAGCCTTGGGGATGCCAAAAACATTCAGTACTTC. Its protein is CASLGDAKNIQYF. The V gene is TRBV28, the J gene TRBJ2-4; D is unclear. Germline values: CDR1 MDHEN, CDR2 SYDVKM. The V and J ends lost 8 bases and 1 base respectively, with 9 bases between them. The length of the CDR3 is 13 residues.

The chain uses TRBV20-1 and TRBJ2-1; 7 bases match TRBD1. Germline V gene lookup returns CDR1 DFQATT and CDR2 SNEGSKA (reference sequence). CDR3 length: 14 residues. Losses at the gene ends were 6 bases for V and 0 bases for J; bases not matched to a gene: 5. The CDR3 sequence: CSAHRQGSYNEQFF. The CDR3 coding sequence is TGCAGTGCCCACAGACAGGGCTCCTACAATGAGCAGTTCTTC.

The rearrangement uses TRBV5-1 and TRBJ2-7; 8 bases line up with TRBD2. The CDR3 contains 16 residues. Germline V CDR1 and CDR2: SGHRS, YFSETQ. The V gene end was trimmed by 0 bases and the J gene end by 2 bases; junction bases not matched to a gene: 7. The CDR3 loop is CASSLDSTGLAYEQYF. The CDR3 nucleotides read TGCGCCAGCAGCTTGGACAGTACGGGACTAGCCTACGAGCAGTACTTC.

This clonotype was seen ten or more times. An end of the junction does not agree with germline; a read error may underlie this. The chain is built from TRBV7-2 and TRBJ2-7; TRBD1 aligns across 8 bases. This CDR3 region has 14 residues. Per germline, CDR1 SGHTA and CDR2 FQGNSA. The CDR3 sequence: CASSPDRGSYEQYF. The CDR3 DNA is TGTGCTAGCAGCCCTGACAGGGGTTCATACGAGCAGTACTTC.

The CDR3 loop reads CASSLGRPLKSTQYF. The DNA for the CDR3 is TGTGCCAGCAGCTTGGGGAGGCCCCTGAAGAGTACGCAGTATTTT. The chain has TRBV5-5 and TRBJ2-3; perhaps TRBD2 as D (5 bases). The V end was cut by 0 bases, the J end by 8 bases, with 16 bases between. This CDR3 contains 15 residues. Germline CDR1 and CDR2: SGHKS and YYEKEE (reference sequence).

J is TRBJ2-6 and V is TRBV28, with TRBD1 as a possible D gene (5 bases). This CDR3 spans 16 amino acids. V lost 5 bases, J lost 3 bases, and 14 bases lay in between. CDR1 is MDHEN and CDR2 is SYDVKM in the germline V gene. The CDR3 coding sequence is TGTGCCAGCAGTGTGGCAGGGTCGGGTGGGGCCAACGTCCTGACTTTC. The encoded protein is CASSVAGSGGANVLTF.